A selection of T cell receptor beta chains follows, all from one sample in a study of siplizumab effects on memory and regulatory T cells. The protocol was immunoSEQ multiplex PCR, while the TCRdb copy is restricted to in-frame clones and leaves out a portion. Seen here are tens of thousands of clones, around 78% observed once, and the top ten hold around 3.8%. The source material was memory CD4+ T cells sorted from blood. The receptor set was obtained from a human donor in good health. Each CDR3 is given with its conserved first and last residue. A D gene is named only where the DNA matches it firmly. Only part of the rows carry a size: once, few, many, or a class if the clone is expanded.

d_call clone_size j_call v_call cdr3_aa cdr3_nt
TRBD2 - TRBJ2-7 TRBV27 CASTATGLADYEQYF TGTGCCAGCACCGCTACAGGACTAGCTGACTACGAGCAGTACTTC
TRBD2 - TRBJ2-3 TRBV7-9 CASSLTSGHTQYF TGTGCCAGCAGCTTGACTAGCGGGCATACGCAGTATTTT
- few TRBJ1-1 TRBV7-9 CASSKWVEGTEAFF TGTGCCAGCAGCAAGTGGGTAGAGGGCACTGAAGCTTTCTTT
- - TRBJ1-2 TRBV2 CASSVAGFCTF TGTGCCAGCAGTGTGGCGGGGTTTTGCACCTTC
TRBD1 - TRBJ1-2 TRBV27 CASRGTANPPFYGYTF TGTGCCAGCAGAGGGACAGCCAACCCACCCTTCTATGGCTACACCTTC
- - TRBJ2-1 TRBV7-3 CASSPYLRPLDEQFF TGTGCCAGCAGCCCCTACCTCAGACCCCTGGATGAGCAGTTCTTC
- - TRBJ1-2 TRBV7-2 CASSFVRNLYGYTF TGTGCCAGCAGCTTCGTTAGGAACCTCTATGGCTACACCTTC
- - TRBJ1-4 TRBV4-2 CASSQTPGIDEKLFF TGTGCCAGCAGCCAGACCCCCGGGATCGATGAAAAACTGTTTTTT
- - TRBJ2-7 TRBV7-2 CASSSGTGFYEQYF TGTGCCAGCAGCTCCGGGACTGGTTTCTACGAGCAGTACTTC
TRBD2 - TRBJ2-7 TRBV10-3 CATGGLTSATYEQYF TGTGCCACCGGAGGGTTGACTAGCGCCACCTACGAGCAGTACTTC
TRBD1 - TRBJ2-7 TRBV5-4 CASSQPGTGGNEQYF TGTGCCAGCAGCCAGCCTGGGACAGGGGGCAACGAGCAGTACTTC
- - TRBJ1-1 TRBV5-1 CASSLTGTFNTEAFF TGCGCCAGCAGCCTAACGGGGACCTTCAACACTGAAGCTTTCTTT
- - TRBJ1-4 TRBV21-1 CASSTETGVNEKLFF TGTGCCAGCAGCACCGAGACAGGGGTTAATGAAAAACTGTTTTTT
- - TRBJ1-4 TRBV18 CASSHEYGEKLFF TGTGCCAGCTCACACGAGTATGGAGAAAAACTGTTTTTT